Listed here is a single TCR beta chain. The data were obtained in a study of blood T cell repertoires in COVID-19. In the study overall: Some COVID-19 samples were acute and others convalescent; all came from the United States, Italy and Spain. PBMCs, B-cell-depleted T cells, or T cells were the source of the cDNA or gDNA that made up the material.

TCRdb's table, derived via immunoSEQ multiplex PCR, lists solely in-frame clones and lacks some. The sample lists about 300,000 clones, about nine tenths seen once, with 1.5% to 2% in the top ten. CDR1 is SGHRS, CDR2 YFSETQ, per germline. Trimming removed 0 bases from V and 2 bases from J, with 11 bases in between. The CDR3 has 15 residues. The sequenced material came from peripheral blood. The origin of this receptor is a woman in her twenties or thirties with COVID-19, enrolled during active disease. The rearrangement uses TRBV5-1 and TRBJ1-1; D might be TRBD1 (6 bases). In nucleotides, the CDR3 is TGCGCCAGCAGCTTGGACGGACAGACAAACACTGAAGCTTTCTTT. This gives the protein CASSLDGQTNTEAFF.